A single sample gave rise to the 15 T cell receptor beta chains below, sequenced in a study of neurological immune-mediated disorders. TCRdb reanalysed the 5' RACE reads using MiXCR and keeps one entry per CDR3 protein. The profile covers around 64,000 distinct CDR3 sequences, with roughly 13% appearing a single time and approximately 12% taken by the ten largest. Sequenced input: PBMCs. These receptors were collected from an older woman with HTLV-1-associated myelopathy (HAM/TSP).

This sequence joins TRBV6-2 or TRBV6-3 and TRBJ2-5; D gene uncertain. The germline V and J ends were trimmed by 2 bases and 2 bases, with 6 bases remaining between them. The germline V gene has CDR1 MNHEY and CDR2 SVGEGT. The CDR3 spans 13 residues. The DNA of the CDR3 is TGTGCCAGCAGTTACGGAAGGCAAGAGACCCAGTACTTC. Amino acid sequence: CASSYGRQETQYF.

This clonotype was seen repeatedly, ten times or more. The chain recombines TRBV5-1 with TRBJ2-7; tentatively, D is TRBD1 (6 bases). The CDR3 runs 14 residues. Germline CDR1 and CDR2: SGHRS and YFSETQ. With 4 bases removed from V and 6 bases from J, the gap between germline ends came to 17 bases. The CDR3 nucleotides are TGCGCCAGCAGCCAGACCGGGACAACCATCGAGCAGTACTTC. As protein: CASSQTGTTIEQYF.

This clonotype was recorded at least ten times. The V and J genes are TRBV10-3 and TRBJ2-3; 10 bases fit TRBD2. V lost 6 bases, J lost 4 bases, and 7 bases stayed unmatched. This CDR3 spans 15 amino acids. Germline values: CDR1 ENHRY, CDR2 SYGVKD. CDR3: CAIRAGGPGSDTQYF. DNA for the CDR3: TGTGCCATCAGAGCGGGAGGGCCGGGGTCAGATACGCAGTATTTT.

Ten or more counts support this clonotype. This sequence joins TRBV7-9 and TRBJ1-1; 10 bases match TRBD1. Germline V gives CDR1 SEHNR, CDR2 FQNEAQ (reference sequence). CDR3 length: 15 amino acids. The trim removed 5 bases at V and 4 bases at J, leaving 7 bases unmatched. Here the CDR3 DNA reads TGTGCCAGCAGCACCCCCGGGACAGGGGTCACTGAAGCTTTCTTT. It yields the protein CASSTPGTGVTEAFF.

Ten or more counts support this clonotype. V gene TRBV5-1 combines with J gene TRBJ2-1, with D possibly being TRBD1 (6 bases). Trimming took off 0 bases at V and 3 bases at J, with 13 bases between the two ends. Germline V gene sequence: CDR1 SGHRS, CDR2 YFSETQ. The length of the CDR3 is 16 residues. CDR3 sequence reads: CASSLGPLDSYNEQFF. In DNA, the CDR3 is TGCGCCAGCAGCTTGGGGCCGTTGGACAGCTACAATGAGCAGTTCTTC.

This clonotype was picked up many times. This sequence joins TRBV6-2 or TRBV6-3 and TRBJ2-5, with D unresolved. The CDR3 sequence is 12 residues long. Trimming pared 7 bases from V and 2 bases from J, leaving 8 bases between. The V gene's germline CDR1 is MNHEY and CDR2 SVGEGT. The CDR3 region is CASNRPQETQYF. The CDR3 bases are TGTGCCAGCAACCGACCGCAAGAGACCCAGTACTTC.

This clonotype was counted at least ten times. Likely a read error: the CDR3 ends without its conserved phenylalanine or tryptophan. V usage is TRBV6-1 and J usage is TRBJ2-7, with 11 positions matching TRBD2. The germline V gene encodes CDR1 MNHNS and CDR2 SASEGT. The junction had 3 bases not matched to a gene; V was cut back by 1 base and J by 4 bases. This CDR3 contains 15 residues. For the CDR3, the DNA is TGTGCCAGCAGTGAAGAAATAGCGGGAGGGTACGAGCAGTACTCC. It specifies CASSEEIAGGYEQYS.

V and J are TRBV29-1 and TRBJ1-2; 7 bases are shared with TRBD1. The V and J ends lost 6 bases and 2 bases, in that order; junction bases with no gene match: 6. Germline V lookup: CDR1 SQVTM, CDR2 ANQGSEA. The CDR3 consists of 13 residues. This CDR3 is CSVGSQGNYGYTF. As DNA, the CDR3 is TGCAGCGTCGGGTCACAGGGGAACTATGGCTACACCTTC.

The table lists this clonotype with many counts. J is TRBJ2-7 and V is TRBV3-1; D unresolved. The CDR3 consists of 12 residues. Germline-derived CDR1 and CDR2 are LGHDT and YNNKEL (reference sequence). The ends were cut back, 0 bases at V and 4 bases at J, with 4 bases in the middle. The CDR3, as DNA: TGTGCCAGCAGCCAAGACCGGTACGAGCAGTACTTC. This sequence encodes CASSQDRYEQYF.

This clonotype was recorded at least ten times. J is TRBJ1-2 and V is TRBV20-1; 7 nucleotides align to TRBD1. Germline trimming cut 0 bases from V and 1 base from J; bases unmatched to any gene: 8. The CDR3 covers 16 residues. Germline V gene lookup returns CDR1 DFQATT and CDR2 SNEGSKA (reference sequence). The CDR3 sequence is CSARDLKGAFNYGYTF. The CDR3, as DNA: TGCAGTGCTAGAGATCTGAAGGGGGCCTTTAACTATGGCTACACCTTC.

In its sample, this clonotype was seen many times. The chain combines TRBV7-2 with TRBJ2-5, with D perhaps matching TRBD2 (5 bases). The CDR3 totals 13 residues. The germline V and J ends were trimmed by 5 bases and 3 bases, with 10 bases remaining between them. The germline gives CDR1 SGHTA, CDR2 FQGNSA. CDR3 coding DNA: TGTGCCAGCAGCCGATCGGAGGAAGAGACCCAGTACTTC. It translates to CASSRSEEETQYF.

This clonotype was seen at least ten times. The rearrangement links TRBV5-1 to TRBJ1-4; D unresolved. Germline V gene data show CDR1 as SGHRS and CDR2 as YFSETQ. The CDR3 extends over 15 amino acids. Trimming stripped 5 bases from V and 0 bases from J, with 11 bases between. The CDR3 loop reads CASSRGRATNEKLFF. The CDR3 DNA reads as TGCGCCAGCAGTCGCGGCAGAGCAACTAATGAAAAACTGTTTTTT. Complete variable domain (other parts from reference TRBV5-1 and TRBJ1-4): KAGVTQTPRYLIKTRGQQVTLSCSPISGHRSVSWYQQTPGQGLQFLFEYFSETQRNKGNFPGRFSGRQFSNSRSEMNVSTLELGDSALYLCASSRGRATNEKLFFGSGTQLSVL.

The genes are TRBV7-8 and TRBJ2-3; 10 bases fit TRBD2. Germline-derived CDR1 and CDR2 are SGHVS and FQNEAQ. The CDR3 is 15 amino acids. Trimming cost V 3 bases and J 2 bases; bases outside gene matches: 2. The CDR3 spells CASSLTSGYTDTQYF. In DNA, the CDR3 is TGTGCCAGCAGCTTGACTAGCGGGTACACAGATACGCAGTATTTT.

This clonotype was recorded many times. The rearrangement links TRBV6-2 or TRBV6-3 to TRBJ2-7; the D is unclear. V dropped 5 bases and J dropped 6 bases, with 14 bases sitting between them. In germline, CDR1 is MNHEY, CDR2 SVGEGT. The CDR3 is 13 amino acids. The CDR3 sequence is CASSRSVGSEQYF. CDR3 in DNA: TGTGCCAGCAGTCGCAGCGTGGGTAGCGAGCAGTACTTC.

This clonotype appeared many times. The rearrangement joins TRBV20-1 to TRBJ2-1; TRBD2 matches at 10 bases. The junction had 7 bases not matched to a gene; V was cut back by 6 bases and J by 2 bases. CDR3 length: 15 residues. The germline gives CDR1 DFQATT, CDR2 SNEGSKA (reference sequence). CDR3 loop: CSATPGLATYNEQFF. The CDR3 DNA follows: TGCAGTGCAACTCCGGGACTAGCGACCTACAATGAGCAGTTCTTC.